These T cell receptor beta chains were read from a single sample in a study of blood T cell repertoires in COVID-19. Profiling relied on immunoSEQ multiplex PCR, and the TCRdb table lists in-frame clones only, not all of them. The sample yields some 150,000 clones, approximately 89% seen once. The sample taken for sequencing was PBMCs or T cells enriched from blood (not recorded which). The receptors derive from a woman younger than 35 who had recovered from COVID-19. CDR3s include the opening cysteine and the closing phenylalanine or tryptophan. D genes are given only for firm matches. Clone size appears in some rows only: once, few, many, or a class for an expanded clone.

TRBD1,TRBJ2-5,TRBV27,once,CASSRQPGQTNGTQYF,TGTGCCAGCAGCCGGCAGCCGGGACAGACGAATGGGACCCAGTACTTC
TRBD1,TRBJ1-4,TRBV6-1,-,CASSEGGQGAEKLFF,TGTGCCAGCAGTGAGGGGGGACAGGGGGCCGAAAAACTGTTTTTT
-,TRBJ1-4,TRBV7-5,-,CARSCPGQGLKEKLFF,TGTGCCAGAAGCTGTCCGGGACAGGGGCTCAAGGAAAAACTGTTTTTT
-,TRBJ2-1,TRBV28,-,CASSPTSRGYNEQFF,TGTGCCAGCAGCCCAACTAGTCGGGGCTACAATGAGCAGTTCTTC
TRBD2,TRBJ2-7,TRBV6-1,-,CASSEALRASGRAGEQYF,TGTGCCAGCAGTGAAGCGCTTCGGGCTAGCGGGAGGGCCGGGGAGCAGTACTTC
TRBD2,TRBJ2-7,TRBV5-1,-,CASTAGVAGAREQYF,TGCGCCAGCACCGCGGGGGTAGCGGGAGCGCGCGAGCAGTACTTC
TRBD2,TRBJ2-7,TRBV9,-,CASSVTLAGVEQYF,TGTGCCAGCAGCGTGACCCTAGCGGGAGTCGAGCAGTACTTC
TRBD2,TRBJ2-1,TRBV5-1,-,CASSNGRSSYNEQFF,TGCGCCAGCAGCAACGGGAGGAGCTCCTACAATGAGCAGTTCTTC
TRBD2,TRBJ2-7,TRBV7-9,-,CASSLVKAAGGPDEQYF,TGTGCCAGCAGCTTAGTTAAGGCGGCGGGAGGGCCTGACGAGCAGTACTTC
-,TRBJ2-7,TRBV2,-,CASTAGPYEQYF,TGTGCCAGCACCGCTGGCCCCTACGAGCAGTACTTC
TRBD1,TRBJ1-2,TRBV30,once,CAWSPTPGTGIRYTF,TGTGCCTGGAGTCCCACTCCTGGGACAGGGATTCGCTACACCTTC
-,TRBJ1-3,TRBV18,-,CASSLTRDGHRNTIYF,TGTGCCAGCTCACTTACACGCGACGGACACCGAAACACCATATATTTT
-,TRBJ2-7,TRBV27,-,CASGPWVDGPSGQYF,TGTGCCAGCGGTCCTTGGGTTGACGGCCCCTCGGGGCAGTACTTC
-,TRBJ1-4,TRBV29-1,-,CSASGETTNEKLFF,TGCAGCGCCTCGGGAGAAACGACTAATGAAAAACTGTTTTTT
-,TRBJ2-2,TRBV2,-,CASSVGTSRHTGELFF,TGTGCCAGTAGTGTAGGAACTAGCAGACATACCGGGGAGCTGTTTTTT
-,TRBJ1-6,TRBV12-3/TRBV12-4,-,CASIIGWTPLHF,TGTGCCAGCATCATCGGGTGGACACCCCTCCACTTT
-,TRBJ2-7,TRBV5-1,once,CASSLAAVYEQYF,TGCGCCAGCAGCTTGGCTGCGGTCTACGAGCAGTACTTC
TRBD2,TRBJ2-1,TRBV28,-,CASSLRPGLAPDGEQFF,TGTGCCAGCAGTTTGCGCCCTGGACTAGCGCCCGATGGTGAGCAGTTCTTC
-,TRBJ1-6,TRBV7-2,-,CASSPAGGTSYNSPLHF,TGTGCCAGCAGCCCCGCGGGGGGAACGTCCTATAATTCACCCCTCCACTTT
TRBD2,TRBJ2-7,TRBV5-1,-,CASSFLNSPLAGGEMGEQYF,TGCGCCAGCAGCTTCCTAAACTCGCCCCTAGCGGGAGGGGAAATGGGCGAGCAGTACTTC
-,TRBJ2-7,TRBV27,-,CASSFQGSYEQYF,TGTGCCAGCAGTTTTCAGGGATCCTACGAGCAGTACTTC
-,TRBJ2-1,TRBV6-4,-,CASSDQTLAVSYNEQFF,TGTGCCAGCAGTGACCAGACCTTAGCGGTCTCCTACAATGAGCAGTTCTTC
TRBD2,TRBJ2-2,TRBV6-2/TRBV6-3,-,CASSFGLAGGDPTGELFF,TGTGCCAGCAGTTTCGGACTAGCGGGAGGTGACCCCACCGGGGAGCTGTTTTTT
TRBD2,TRBJ2-7,TRBV4-2,-,CASSQDIGGTNSYEQYF,TGTGCCAGCAGCCAAGATATCGGCGGGACTAACTCCTACGAGCAGTACTTC